Listed here are 29 T cell receptor beta chains from one sample, sequenced in a study of identical twins. TCRdb reprocessed the 5' RACE reads via MiXCR and lists one record per CDR3 protein. The sample has around 340,000 distinct CDR3 sequences, approximately 13% seen once. This sample was shared with a second study, whose subject was yellow fever vaccine responses in identical twins.

Sequenced input: CD8+ T cells sorted from blood. Source of these receptors: a woman aged 18-30 years in good health.

This clonotype was observed a handful of times. The rearrangement joins TRBV7-9 to TRBJ2-5; D may match TRBD1 or TRBD2 (5 bases each). Germline V gives CDR1 SEHNR, CDR2 FQNEAQ (reference sequence). CDR3 length equals 15 residues. Trimming left V 11 bases short and J 5 bases short, with 24 bases between. CDR3 protein: CALKPAARGAETQYF. The CDR3 coding sequence is TGTGCCCTCAAGCCGGCCGCTAGGGGAGCGGAGACCCAGTACTTC.

This chain connects TRBV5-1 to TRBJ2-2; the D gene is possibly TRBD2 (5 bases). V lost 4 bases to trimming and J lost 3 bases, with 10 bases between them. CDR1 and CDR2 from the germline V gene are SGHRS and YFSETQ. The CDR3 is made up of 14 amino acids. CDR3 nucleotides: TGCGCCAGCAGCGGACTCGATTACACCGGGGAGCTGTTTTTT. Protein sequence: CASSGLDYTGELFF.

The V gene is TRBV28, the J gene TRBJ2-7; 8 positions match TRBD2. This CDR3 spans 14 amino acids. From germline, CDR1 is MDHEN and CDR2 SYDVKM. The V and J ends lost 3 bases and 3 bases, in that order; junction bases with no gene match: 4. For the CDR3, the DNA is TGTGCCAGCAGTTTCGGGGGGGCTGGCTACGAGCAGTACTTC. It translates to CASSFGGAGYEQYF.

This clonotype was detected a few times. V usage is TRBV5-1 and J usage is TRBJ1-4; a possible D gene is TRBD1 (5 bases). CDR1 is SGHRS, CDR2 YFSETQ, per germline. The V gene lost 3 bases and the J gene lost 4 bases, with 16 bases spanning the gap. The CDR3 has 16 residues. CDR3 residues: CASSWGTGSDNEKLFF. The CDR3 nucleotides read TGCGCCAGCAGCTGGGGGACCGGCTCAGATAATGAAAAACTGTTTTTT.

The gene calls are TRBV7-9 and TRBJ2-7; D remains unclear. Between the trimmed V and J ends, which lost 3 bases and 2 bases, there was a span of 11 bases. Looked up from germline, CDR1 is SEHNR and CDR2 is FQNEAQ (reference sequence). This CDR3 contains 14 residues. DNA of the CDR3: TGTGCCAGCAGCTTGCCCGAGAACCCCTACGAGCAGTACTTC. This sequence encodes CASSLPENPYEQYF.

This clonotype was detected only a few times. The genes are TRBV28 and TRBJ2-2; tentatively, D is TRBD1 or TRBD2 (5 bases each). The V and J ends lost 3 bases and 3 bases respectively, with 14 bases between them. Germline CDR1 reads MDHEN; CDR2 reads SYDVKM. The CDR3 has 16 residues. The CDR3 reads CASSFGYGTYTGELFF. In nucleotides, the CDR3 is TGTGCCAGCAGTTTCGGGTATGGGACCTACACCGGGGAGCTGTTTTTT.

The rearrangement joins TRBV27 to TRBJ2-7; TRBD2 might be the D (6 bases). CDR3 length: 13 amino acids. The germline CDR1 and CDR2 sequences are MNHEY and SMNVEV (reference sequence). Trimming left V 3 bases short and J 12 bases short, with 18 bases between. The chain's CDR3 is CASSLGQGGPVYV. The CDR3 DNA reads as TGTGCCAGCAGTTTGGGGCAGGGAGGTCCGGTGTACGTC.

This CDR3 is CASSLSGNNYNEQFF. In DNA form, the CDR3 reads TGTGCCAGCAGTTTGAGCGGGAATAACTACAATGAGCAGTTCTTC. This chain links TRBV28 with TRBJ2-1, with TRBD2 matching over 7 bases. Trimming removed 3 bases from V and 3 bases from J; junction bases left unmatched: 5. CDR3 length: 15 residues. Germline V CDR1 and CDR2: MDHEN, SYDVKM.

The V and J genes are TRBV7-9 and TRBJ1-2; D is perhaps TRBD1 (6 bases). The CDR3 runs 11 residues. V gave up 5 bases and J gave up 10 bases, with 11 bases separating them. The germline V gene has CDR1 SEHNR and CDR2 FQNEAQ (reference sequence). The CDR3, as DNA: TGTGCCAGCAGCCCTCGGACAGACTACACCTTC. Encoded protein: CASSPRTDYTF. Together with reference TRBV7-9 and TRBJ1-2, the CDR3 gives the full variable domain: DTGVSQNPRHKITKRGQNVTFRCDPISEHNRLYWYRQTLGQGPEFLTYFQNEAQLEKSRLLSDRFSAERPKGSFSTLEIQRTEQGDSAMYLCASSPRTDYTFGSGTRLTVV.

The genes are TRBV5-6 and TRBJ1-1; D not resolved. The V and J ends lost 4 bases and 1 base respectively, with 17 bases between them. The CDR3 covers 16 residues. Germline V CDR1 and CDR2: SGHDT, YYEEEE. In DNA, the CDR3 is TGTGCCAGCAGCGTGGTCCTCTTTCCACCGAACACTGAAGCTTTCTTT. Amino acids: CASSVVLFPPNTEAFF.

The rearrangement links TRBV11-2 to TRBJ2-1; weak D call: TRBD2 (6 bases). The CDR3 loop spans 14 amino acids. V lost 5 bases, J lost 3 bases, and 11 bases lay in between. CDR1 is SGHAT and CDR2 is FQNNGV in the germline V gene. The CDR3 DNA is TGTGCCAGCAGCCCCGGGGGACTCTACAATGAGCAGTTCTTC. It codes for CASSPGGLYNEQFF.

The CDR3 coding sequence is TGTGCCAGCAGTTATCTGGCGGGAGAAGCCGGGGAGCTGTTTTTT. Residues: CASSYLAGEAGELFF. The chain carries TRBV6-5 and TRBJ2-2, with 7 bases matching TRBD2. The J segment lost 6 bases and the V segment lost 3 bases, leaving 7 bases of the junction unmatched. Germline lookup yields CDR1 MNHEY and CDR2 SVGAGI. The CDR3 spans 15 residues.

The chain joins TRBV5-6 to TRBJ2-1, with D uncertain. V was clipped by 4 bases and J by 10 bases, with 15 bases between them. Germline CDR1 reads SGHDT; CDR2 reads YYEEEE. This CDR3 region has 13 residues. This chain's CDR3 is CASSPGLVCEQFF. The CDR3 DNA follows: TGTGCCAGCAGCCCCGGGCTCGTCTGCGAGCAGTTCTTC.

The chain joins TRBV6-5 to TRBJ2-4, with D possibly being TRBD1 or TRBD2 (7 bases each). The CDR3 covers 17 residues. Germline CDR1 MNHEY, CDR2 SVGAGI. The germline V and J ends were trimmed by 2 bases and 4 bases, with 18 bases remaining between them. The chain's CDR3 is CASSYAWEGAGKNIQYF. The CDR3 DNA reads TGTGCCAGCAGTTACGCTTGGGAGGGGGCAGGGAAAAACATTCAGTACTTC.

This clonotype appeared a few times. The V call is TRBV7-6, the J call TRBJ2-3; D may be TRBD1 (5 bases). CDR3 length: 15 residues. Per germline, CDR1 SGHVS and CDR2 FNYEAQ. V shed 2 bases and J shed 0 bases, with 9 bases lying between them. The CDR3 protein is CASSLRQYSTDTQYF. The CDR3 DNA follows: TGTGCCAGCAGCTTAAGACAGTATAGCACAGATACGCAGTATTTT.

Here the CDR3 DNA reads TGTGCCAGCAGTTACGGTGTGGCAGCAGATACGCAGTATTTT. This translates into CASSYGVAADTQYF. The rearrangement joins TRBV6-5 to TRBJ2-3; D unresolved. This CDR3 comprises 14 residues. Deletions cut 2 bases from V and 4 bases from J, with 10 bases between. The germline V gene encodes CDR1 MNHEY and CDR2 SVGAGI.

This clonotype was recorded only once. The CDR3 coding sequence is TGTGCCACCAGTGATTCCCCCGGACTAGCGCTGAATTACAATGAGCAGTTCTTC. It translates to CATSDSPGLALNYNEQFF. The gene calls are TRBV24-1 and TRBJ2-1, with 9 bases lining up with TRBD2. Germline loops: CDR1 KGHDR, CDR2 SFDVKD. Losses at the gene ends were 2 bases for V and 4 bases for J; bases not matched to a gene: 11. The CDR3 runs 18 residues.

The J gene is TRBJ1-1, the V gene TRBV5-6, with D unresolved. The V and J ends lost 2 bases and 3 bases respectively, with 20 bases between them. The CDR3 is 17 amino acids. Germline V gene lookup returns CDR1 SGHDT and CDR2 YYEEEE. CDR3 protein: CASSLDLGPTIDTEAFF. The CDR3 region has the DNA TGTGCCAGCAGCTTAGACCTTGGACCGACCATTGACACTGAAGCTTTCTTT. The full variable domain, rest sourced from reference TRBV5-6 and TRBJ1-1, is DAGVTQSPTHLIKTRGQQVTLRCSPKSGHDTVSWYQQALGQGPQFIFQYYEEEERQRGNFPDRFSGHQFPNYSSELNVNALLLGDSALYLCASSLDLGPTIDTEAFFGQGTRLTVV.

This clonotype was seen a handful of times. The chain couples TRBV28 to TRBJ2-3, with 7 nucleotides matching TRBD2. Trimming removed 5 bases from V and 4 bases from J; junction bases left unmatched: 9. Germline assignment: CDR1 MDHEN and CDR2 SYDVKM. The CDR3 loop spans 15 amino acids. CDR3 sequence (DNA): TGTGCCAGCAGTGGGGGGGTGGCCTCCCCAGATACGCAGTATTTT. Residues: CASSGGVASPDTQYF.

This sequence joins TRBV9 and TRBJ1-2; 8 bases agree with TRBD1. This CDR3 comprises 12 residues. With 3 bases clipped from V and 6 bases from J, the junction kept 1 base outside the gene matches. Germline V gene data show CDR1 as SGDLS and CDR2 as YYNGEE. In DNA, the CDR3 is TGTGCCAGCAGCGCGGACAGGGATGGCTACACCTTC. This sequence encodes CASSADRDGYTF.

This clonotype occurred many times. This chain links TRBV13 with TRBJ2-1; D perhaps matches TRBD1 (6 bases). Germline values: CDR1 PRHDT, CDR2 FYEKMQ (reference sequence). CDR3 length equals 15 residues. The V and J ends lost 5 bases and 2 bases respectively, with 13 bases between them. The CDR3 DNA sequence: TGTGCCAGCAGCGGCCAGCGGACAGCCTACAATGAGCAGTTCTTC. Protein: CASSGQRTAYNEQFF.

A few counts support this clonotype. The chain is built from TRBV7-9 and TRBJ2-3; D call uncertain. CDR3 length equals 16 residues. CDR1 SEHNR and CDR2 FQNEAQ come from the germline V gene (reference sequence). Trimming shortened V by 4 bases and J by 1 base, and 15 bases separated the two germline ends. The CDR3 loop is CASSYPKGLGTDTQYF. DNA of the CDR3: TGTGCCAGCAGCTACCCCAAAGGGCTGGGCACAGATACGCAGTATTTT.

V and J are TRBV12-3 or TRBV12-4 and TRBJ2-1; 7 bases line up with TRBD1. The V and J ends lost 2 bases and 5 bases, in that order; junction bases with no gene match: 3. This CDR3 comprises 14 residues. The CDR3 reads CASSLYRGHNEQFF. The DNA of the CDR3 is TGTGCCAGCAGTTTATACAGGGGTCACAATGAGCAGTTCTTC.

The chain is built from TRBV7-9 and TRBJ2-7; TRBD2 might be the D (6 bases). V lost 5 bases, J lost 3 bases, and 17 bases lay in between. Germline CDR1 reads SEHNR; CDR2 reads FQNEAQ (reference sequence). The CDR3 has 15 residues. The CDR3 reads CASSPDYQESYEQYF. CDR3 nucleotide sequence: TGTGCCAGCAGCCCGGACTATCAGGAAAGCTACGAGCAGTACTTC.

This clonotype was seen at least ten times. V usage is TRBV12-3 or TRBV12-4 and J usage is TRBJ2-3; D gene uncertain. The CDR3 sequence is 13 residues long. V shed 2 bases and J shed 2 bases, with 5 bases lying between them. The CDR3 region has the DNA TGTGCCAGCAGTTTACGGTACACAGATACGCAGTATTTT. Protein sequence: CASSLRYTDTQYF.

The table lists this clonotype with a few counts. The chain combines TRBV7-9 with TRBJ2-2, with D perhaps matching TRBD2 (5 bases). With 1 base removed from V and 4 bases from J, the gap between germline ends came to 10 bases. The CDR3 spans 15 residues. The germline gives CDR1 SEHNR, CDR2 FQNEAQ (reference sequence). The CDR3 nucleotides read TGTGCCAGCAGCTTAGGAGGGTTTAGCACCGGGGAGCTGTTTTTT. Translating gives CASSLGGFSTGELFF.

The chain recombines TRBV28 with TRBJ2-7; 7 nucleotides match TRBD2. This CDR3 contains 18 residues. Looked up from germline, CDR1 is MDHEN and CDR2 is SYDVKM. Unmatched junction bases numbered 13, after V lost 2 bases and J lost 0 bases. The CDR3 bases are TGTGCCAGCAGTTTAGTAGGTCGGGGGACTATGAGCTCCTACGAGCAGTACTTC. As protein: CASSLVGRGTMSSYEQYF. Full variable domain (missing parts from reference TRBV28 and TRBJ2-7): DVKVTQSSRYLVKRTGEKVFLECVQDMDHENMFWYRQDPGLGLRLIYFSYDVKMKEKGDIPEGYSVSREKKERFSLILESASTNQTSMYLCASSLVGRGTMSSYEQYFGPGTRLTVT.

This clonotype occurred a few times. This chain links TRBV27 with TRBJ1-1; 7 bases align to TRBD1. J was trimmed by 0 bases and V by 6 bases; bases with no gene match: 10. This CDR3 has 16 amino acids. Germline loops: CDR1 MNHEY, CDR2 SMNVEV (reference sequence). The CDR3 DNA reads TGTGCCAGCAGCCGCGGGTTAACAGGGGTGAACACTGAAGCTTTCTTT. As protein: CASSRGLTGVNTEAFF.

The chain uses TRBV7-9 and TRBJ1-1; no firm D call. This CDR3 is 15 amino acids long. Germline V gene sequence: CDR1 SEHNR, CDR2 FQNEAQ (reference sequence). The ends were cut back, 1 base at V and 1 base at J, with 10 bases in the middle. CDR3 sequence: CASSLVYPGNTEAFF. The CDR3 DNA reads TGTGCCAGCAGCTTAGTTTACCCAGGGAACACTGAAGCTTTCTTT. Full variable domain (rest looked up from reference TRBV7-9 and TRBJ1-1): DTGVSQNPRHKITKRGQNVTFRCDPISEHNRLYWYRQTLGQGPEFLTYFQNEAQLEKSRLLSDRFSAERPKGSFSTLEIQRTEQGDSAMYLCASSLVYPGNTEAFFGQGTRLTVV.